Detailed here is one T cell receptor (beta chain). Its specificity is not known. The sample contains more than one DNA sequence encoding this CDR3. This specimen belongs to a study of tumor-infiltrating lymphocytes in localized non-small cell lung cancer. Method: immunoSEQ multiplex PCR; TCRdb's copy keeps in-frame clones and lacks some. The sample records about 16,000 clones, roughly 70% being singletons. Study-level results: No T-cell fraction difference was seen between IM1 and IM2 tumors. Higher tumor T cell infiltration than in uninvolved lung was supported by TCRbeta sequencing. Available tissue quantity limited TCR sequencing to a patient subset.

There are 18 residues in the CDR3. Germline V gene data show CDR1 as SGHRS and CDR2 as YFSETQ. The V end was cut by 0 bases, the J end by 4 bases, with 22 bases between. The TCR comes from a human donor with non-small cell lung cancer. The sequencing input was lung tumor tissue. The V call is TRBV5-1, the J call TRBJ1-2, with D possibly TRBD1 on 5 matching bases. CDR3 in amino acids: CASSLGGFSLERGYGYTF. DNA of the CDR3: TGCGCCAGCAGCTTGGGGGGGTTTAGTCTGGAAAGGGGCTATGGCTACACCTTC.